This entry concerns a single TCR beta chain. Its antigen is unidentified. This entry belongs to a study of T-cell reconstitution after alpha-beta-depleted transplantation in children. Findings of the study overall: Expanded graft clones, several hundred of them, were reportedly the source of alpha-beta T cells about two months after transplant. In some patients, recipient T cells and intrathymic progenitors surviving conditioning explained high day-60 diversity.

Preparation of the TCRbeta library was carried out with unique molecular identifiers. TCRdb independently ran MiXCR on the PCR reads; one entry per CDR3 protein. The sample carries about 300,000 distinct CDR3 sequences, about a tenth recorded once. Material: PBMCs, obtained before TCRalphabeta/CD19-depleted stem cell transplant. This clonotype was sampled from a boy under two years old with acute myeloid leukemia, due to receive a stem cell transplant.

The CDR3 nucleotides are TGTGCCAGCAGCCAAACTGGACTAGCAGATACGCAGTATTTT. Its translation is CASSQTGLADTQYF. The chain carries TRBV3-1 and TRBJ2-3, with 7 bases that match TRBD2. The CDR3 is made up of 14 amino acids. Per the germline V gene, CDR1 is LGHDT and CDR2 is YNNKEL (reference sequence). V shed 2 bases, J shed 4 bases, and the junction held 3 bases outside the gene matches.